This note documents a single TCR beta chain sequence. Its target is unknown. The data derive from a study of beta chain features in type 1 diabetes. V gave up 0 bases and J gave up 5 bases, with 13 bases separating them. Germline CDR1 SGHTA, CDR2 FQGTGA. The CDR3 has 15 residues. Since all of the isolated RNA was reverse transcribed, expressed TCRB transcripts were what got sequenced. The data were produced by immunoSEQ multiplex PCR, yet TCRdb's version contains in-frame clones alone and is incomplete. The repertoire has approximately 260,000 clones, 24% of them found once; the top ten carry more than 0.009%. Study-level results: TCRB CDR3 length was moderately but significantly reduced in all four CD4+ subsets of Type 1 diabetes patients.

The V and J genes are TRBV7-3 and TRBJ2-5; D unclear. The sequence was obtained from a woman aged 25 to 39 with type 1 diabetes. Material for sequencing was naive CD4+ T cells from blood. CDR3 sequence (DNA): TGTGCCAGCAGCTTAACCCAAGCAGGCGCCGAGACCCAGTACTTC. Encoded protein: CASSLTQAGAETQYF. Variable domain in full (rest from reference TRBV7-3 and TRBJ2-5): GAGVSQTPSNKVTEKGKYVELRCDPISGHTALYWYRQSLGQGPEFLIYFQGTGAADDSGLPNDRFFAVRPEGSVSTLKIQRTERGDSAVYLCASSLTQAGAETQYFGPGTRLLVL.